This T cell receptor (beta chain) appears in the sequencing data of a study of blood T cell repertoires in COVID-19. Trimming removed 0 bases from V and 8 bases from J; junction bases left unmatched: 4. CDR3 length: 13 residues. CDR1 SGHRS and CDR2 YFSETQ come from the germline V gene. Per the study methods: Nucleated cell counts were estimated from reference gene primer amplification. The table came from immunoSEQ multiplex PCR; TCRdb's copy has only in-frame clones and leaves some out. V, J and clone size were drawn from that table, and D and trimming were deduced from the DNA. The sample gives about 140,000 clones, 75% to 85% of which show up once; roughly 2.9% is in the top ten. This clone was counted between two and nine times.

The chain couples TRBV5-1 to TRBJ1-1, with TRBD1 matching 7 bases. The sample taken for sequencing was peripheral blood. The clonotype comes from a man aged 50 or older with acute or convalescent COVID-19. CDR3 region: CASSLAGQPEAFF. In DNA form, the CDR3 reads TGCGCCAGCAGCTTGGCGGGACAGCCAGAAGCTTTCTTT. Variable domain in full (rest from reference TRBV5-1 and TRBJ1-1): KAGVTQTPRYLIKTRGQQVTLSCSPISGHRSVSWYQQTPGQGLQFLFEYFSETQRNKGNFPGRFSGRQFSNSRSEMNVSTLELGDSALYLCASSLAGQPEAFFGQGTRLTVV.